These 11 T cell receptor beta chains originate from one sample sequenced in a study of blood T cell repertoires in COVID-19. TCRdb's copy holds only in-frame clones and misses some; the assay was immunoSEQ multiplex PCR. The table has 250,000 to 300,000 clones, about nine tenths seen once. Sequencing was carried out using peripheral blood. These receptors were obtained from a woman aged 40 to 55 who had recovered from COVID-19.

This chain links TRBV14 with TRBJ2-3, with TRBD2 matching 9 bases. The CDR3 is 16 amino acids. J was trimmed by 8 bases and V by 1 base; bases with no gene match: 10. Per the germline V gene, CDR1 is SGHDN and CDR2 is FVKESK. The CDR3 nucleotides are TGTGCCAGCAGCCAAGTCCGACTAGCGGCGGGAGGTACGCAGTATTTT. Residues: CASSQVRLAAGGTQYF.

The J gene is TRBJ1-2, the V gene TRBV28; D remains unclear. V was pared by 7 bases and J by 7 bases, with 16 bases between. From germline, CDR1 is MDHEN and CDR2 SYDVKM. CDR3 length: 13 amino acids. Here the CDR3 reads CASTTGRELGYTF. DNA for the CDR3: TGTGCCAGCACCACTGGTCGAGAGCTTGGCTACACCTTC.

V is TRBV28 and J is TRBJ2-5; 8 positions agree with TRBD2. V was clipped by 3 bases and J by 4 bases; unmatched bases: 1. CDR1 and CDR2 (germline): MDHEN, SYDVKM. The CDR3 loop spans 13 amino acids. In DNA form, the CDR3 reads TGTGCCAGCAGTTTTAGCGGGATAGAGACCCAGTACTTC. Residues: CASSFSGIETQYF.

CDR3 nucleotides: TGCGCCAGCAGTGAGGTCCTAGCGGGAGGCTACGAGCAGTACTTC. The encoded protein is CASSEVLAGGYEQYF. The chain has TRBV10-2 and TRBJ2-7; 11 bases agree with TRBD2. The CDR3 totals 15 residues. Germline V CDR1 and CDR2: WSHSY, SAAADI. The V gene end was trimmed by 2 bases and the J gene end by 3 bases; junction bases not matched to a gene: 3.

This clone was seen more than once but under ten times. V and J are TRBV24-1 and TRBJ2-3; D gene uncertain. CDR3 length: 13 amino acids. The germline V and J ends were trimmed by 4 bases and 2 bases, with 6 bases remaining between them. Germline values: CDR1 KGHDR, CDR2 SFDVKD. In DNA, the CDR3 is TGTGCCACCAGTGAGCAGAACACAGATACGCAGTATTTT. It is translated as CATSEQNTDTQYF.

This clone has just one count. CDR3 in amino acids: CASSFDREETQYF. Here the CDR3 DNA reads TGTGCCAGCAGTTTTGACAGGGAAGAGACCCAGTACTTC. The chain carries TRBV12-3 or TRBV12-4 and TRBJ2-5; the match to TRBD1 covers 7 bases. The CDR3 has 13 residues. With V trimmed by 3 bases and J by 3 bases, 1 base remained unmatched.

The rearrangement joins TRBV5-1 to TRBJ2-4; TRBD2 matches 10 bases. The trim removed 1 base at V and 5 bases at J, leaving 0 bases unmatched. The CDR3 contains 14 residues. The germline CDR1 and CDR2 sequences are SGHRS and YFSETQ. CDR3 sequence (DNA): TGCGCCAGCAGCTTGACTAGCGGGGAAAACATTCAGTACTTC. Translating gives CASSLTSGENIQYF.

The CDR3 coding sequence is TGTGCCACCAGCAACCAAATGGGGGACTTAACTAGCACAGATACGCAGTATTTT. Its translation: CATSNQMGDLTSTDTQYF. This chain connects TRBV15 to TRBJ2-3, with D tentatively TRBD2 (6 bases). Germline V gives CDR1 LNHNV, CDR2 YYDKDF (reference sequence). Trimming left V 4 bases short and J 0 bases short, with 20 bases between. CDR3 length: 18 residues.

J is TRBJ2-7 and V is TRBV27; TRBD1 might be the D (6 bases). Germline values: CDR1 MNHEY, CDR2 SMNVEV (reference sequence). V was trimmed by 2 bases and J by 3 bases, leaving 14 bases between them. The CDR3 contains 15 residues. This CDR3 reads CASSLAQGPRYEQYF. In DNA, the CDR3 is TGTGCCAGCAGTTTAGCACAGGGCCCTCGCTACGAGCAGTACTTC.

V usage is TRBV28 and J usage is TRBJ2-1; TRBD2 matches at 7 bases. This CDR3 contains 13 residues. V lost 6 bases to trimming and J lost 4 bases; unmatched junction nucleotides: 3. Per the germline V gene, CDR1 is MDHEN and CDR2 is SYDVKM. DNA of the CDR3: TGTGCCAGCAGGGGGACTATTTACAATGAGCAGTTCTTC. Amino acid sequence: CASRGTIYNEQFF.

The J gene is TRBJ2-7, the V gene TRBV19; 8 bases are shared with TRBD1. Germline V gene data show CDR1 as LNHDA and CDR2 as SQIVND (reference sequence). This CDR3 comprises 15 residues. The V segment lost 1 base and the J segment 2 bases; nucleotides outside the gene matches: 4. CDR3 DNA: TGTGCCAGTAGTATAGCCGAGACAGGGGCCTACGAGCAGTACTTC. Amino acid sequence: CASSIAETGAYEQYF.